This note documents a single TCR beta chain sequence. Method: immunoSEQ multiplex PCR; TCRdb's copy keeps in-frame clones and lacks some. The sample has 65,000 to 70,000 clones, less than 90% seen once. The data stem from a study of T cell responses to AZD1222 COVID-19 vaccine. This CDR3 has 16 amino acids. After removal of 6 bases from V and 2 bases from J, the junction contained 5 bases not matched to a gene. The germline V gene has CDR1 MNHNY and CDR2 SVGAGI (reference sequence). Investigators merged groups given second doses at roughly 4 or roughly 12 weeks. This clonotype was sampled from an adult who received the AZD1222 COVID-19 vaccine. Sequencing used peripheral blood, obtained 28 days after the second AZD1222 dose. This chain connects TRBV6-6 to TRBJ2-6; 9 bases agree with TRBD1. Written as DNA, the CDR3 is TGTGCCAGCAGAAGACAGGGGGACCCTGGGGCCAACGTCCTGACTTTC. Residues: CASRRQGDPGANVLTF.